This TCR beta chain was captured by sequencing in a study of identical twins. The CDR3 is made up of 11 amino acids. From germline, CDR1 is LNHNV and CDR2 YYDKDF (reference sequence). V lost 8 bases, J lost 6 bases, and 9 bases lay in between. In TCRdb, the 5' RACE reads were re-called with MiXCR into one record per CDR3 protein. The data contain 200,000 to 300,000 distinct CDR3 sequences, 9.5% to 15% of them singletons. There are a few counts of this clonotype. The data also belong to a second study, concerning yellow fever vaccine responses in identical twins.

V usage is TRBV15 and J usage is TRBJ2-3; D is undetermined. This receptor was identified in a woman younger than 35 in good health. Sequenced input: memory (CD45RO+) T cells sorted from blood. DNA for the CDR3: TGTGCCACCTTGAAACGGGATACGCAGTATTTT. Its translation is CATLKRDTQYF. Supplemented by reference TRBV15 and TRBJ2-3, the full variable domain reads DAMVIQNPRYQVTQFGKPVTLSCSQTLNHNVMYWYQQKSSQAPKLLFHYYDKDFNNEADTPDNFQSRRPNTSFCFLDIRSPGLGDTAMYLCATLKRDTQYFGPGTRLTVL.